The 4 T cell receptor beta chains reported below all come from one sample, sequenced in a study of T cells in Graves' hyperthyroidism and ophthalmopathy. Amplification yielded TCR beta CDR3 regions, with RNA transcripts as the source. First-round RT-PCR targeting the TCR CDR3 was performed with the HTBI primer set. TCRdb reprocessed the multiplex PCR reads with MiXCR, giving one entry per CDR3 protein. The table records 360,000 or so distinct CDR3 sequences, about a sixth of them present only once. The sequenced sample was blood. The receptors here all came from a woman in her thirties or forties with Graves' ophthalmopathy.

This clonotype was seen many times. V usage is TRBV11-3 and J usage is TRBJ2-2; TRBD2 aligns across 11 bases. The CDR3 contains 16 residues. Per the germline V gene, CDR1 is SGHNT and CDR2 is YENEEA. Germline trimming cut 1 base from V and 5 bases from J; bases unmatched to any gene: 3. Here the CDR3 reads CASSLVAGGHTGELFF. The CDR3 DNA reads TGTGCCAGCAGCTTAGTAGCGGGAGGGCATACCGGGGAGCTGTTTTTT.

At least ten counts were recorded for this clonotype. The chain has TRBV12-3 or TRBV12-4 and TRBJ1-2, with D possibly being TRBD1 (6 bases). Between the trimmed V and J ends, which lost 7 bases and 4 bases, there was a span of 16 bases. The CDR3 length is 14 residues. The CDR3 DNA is TGTGCCAGCACCCTTGGGGGGCAAATCTATGGCTACACCTTC. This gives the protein CASTLGGQIYGYTF.

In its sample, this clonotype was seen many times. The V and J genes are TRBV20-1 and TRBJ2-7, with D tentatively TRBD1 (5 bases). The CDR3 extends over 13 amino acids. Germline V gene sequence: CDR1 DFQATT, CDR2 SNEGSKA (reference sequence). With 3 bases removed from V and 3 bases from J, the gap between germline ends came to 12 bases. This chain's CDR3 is CSASSGQVYEQYF. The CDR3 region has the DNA TGCAGTGCTAGTTCAGGGCAGGTCTACGAGCAGTACTTC.

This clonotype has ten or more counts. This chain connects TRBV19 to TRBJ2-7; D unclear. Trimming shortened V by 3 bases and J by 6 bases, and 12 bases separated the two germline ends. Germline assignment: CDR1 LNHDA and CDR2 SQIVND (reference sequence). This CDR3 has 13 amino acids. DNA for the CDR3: TGTGCCAGTAGTATTTCCAAATCGGCCGAGCAGTACTTC. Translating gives CASSISKSAEQYF.